This is a list of T cell receptor beta chains from one sample in a study of cytomegalovirus exposure and HLA in healthy donors. The table came from immunoSEQ multiplex PCR; TCRdb's copy has only in-frame clones and leaves some out. The sample includes some 110,000 clones. The specimen sequenced was PBMCs. These receptors all stem from a man aged 25 to 40 in good health and CMV-seronegative. The CDR3 runs from the conserved cysteine through the conserved F or W. The order of the fields is CDR3 protein, CDR3 DNA, J gene, V gene, D gene. The D gene is left open where the match is weak.

CDR3aa: CATSRDGGWAEGSYGYTF; CDR3nt: TGTGCCACCAGCAGAGATGGGGGGTGGGCAGAGGGGAGCTATGGCTACACCTTC; j_gene: TRBJ1-2; v_gene: TRBV15; d_gene: -
CDR3aa: CASSEGGQGAVDTQYF; CDR3nt: TGTGCCAGCAGTGAGGGGGGACAGGGGGCCGTAGATACGCAGTATTTT; j_gene: TRBJ2-3; v_gene: TRBV6-4; d_gene: TRBD1
CDR3aa: CATSSRQLYNEQFF; CDR3nt: TGTGCCACCAGCTCTAGACAGCTATACAATGAGCAGTTCTTC; j_gene: TRBJ2-1; v_gene: TRBV15; d_gene: -
CDR3aa: CASSLWASGGEDTQYF; CDR3nt: TGTGCCAGCAGCTTATGGGCCAGCGGGGGGGAAGATACGCAGTATTTT; j_gene: TRBJ2-3; v_gene: TRBV7-9; d_gene: TRBD2
CDR3aa: CATRIDRLIRGTQYF; CDR3nt: TGTGCCACCCGGATAGACCGTCTAATCCGCGGGACCCAGTACTTC; j_gene: TRBJ2-5; v_gene: TRBV15; d_gene: -
CDR3aa: CASSWGQAGNTIYF; CDR3nt: TGTGCCAGCAGCTGGGGACAGGCTGGAAACACCATATATTTT; j_gene: TRBJ1-3; v_gene: TRBV5-6; d_gene: TRBD1
CDR3aa: CASSVTESTGELFF; CDR3nt: TGTGCCAGCAGCGTTACGGAGAGCACCGGGGAGCTGTTTTTT; j_gene: TRBJ2-2; v_gene: TRBV9; d_gene: -
CDR3aa: CASSQVISGGVSDTQYF; CDR3nt: TGTGCCAGCAGCCAAGTGATTAGCGGGGGGGTTTCAGATACGCAGTATTTT; j_gene: TRBJ2-3; v_gene: TRBV13; d_gene: TRBD2
CDR3aa: CASSLFPREARGADTQYF; CDR3nt: TGTGCCAGCAGCTTATTTCCTCGTGAGGCCCGCGGAGCAGATACGCAGTATTTT; j_gene: TRBJ2-3; v_gene: TRBV7-8; d_gene: -
CDR3aa: CASSPPSLRGKYYGYTF; CDR3nt: TGTGCCAGCAGTCCCCCCTCCCTCCGGGGAAAGTACTATGGCTACACCTTC; j_gene: TRBJ1-2; v_gene: TRBV28; d_gene: -
CDR3aa: CASSYGTEYQETQYF; CDR3nt: TGTGCCAGCAGTTACGGGACAGAGTACCAAGAGACCCAGTACTTC; j_gene: TRBJ2-5; v_gene: TRBV6-6; d_gene: TRBD1
CDR3aa: CASSYSSKDSQAFF; CDR3nt: TGTGCCAGCAGTTACTCCTCAAAAGACAGCCAAGCTTTCTTT; j_gene: TRBJ1-1; v_gene: TRBV6-5; d_gene: -